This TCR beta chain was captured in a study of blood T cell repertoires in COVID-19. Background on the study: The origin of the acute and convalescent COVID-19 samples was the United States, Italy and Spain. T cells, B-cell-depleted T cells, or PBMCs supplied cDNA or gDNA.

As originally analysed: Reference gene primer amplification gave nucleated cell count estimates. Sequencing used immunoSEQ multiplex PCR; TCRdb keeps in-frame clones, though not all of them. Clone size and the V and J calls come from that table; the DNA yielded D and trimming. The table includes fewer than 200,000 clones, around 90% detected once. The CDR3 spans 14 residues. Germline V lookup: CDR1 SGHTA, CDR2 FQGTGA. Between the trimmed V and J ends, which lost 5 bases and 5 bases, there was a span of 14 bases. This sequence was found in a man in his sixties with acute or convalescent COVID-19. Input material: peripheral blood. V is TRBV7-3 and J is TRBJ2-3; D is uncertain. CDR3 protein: CASSENPRKDTQYF. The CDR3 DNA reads TGTGCCAGCAGCGAGAACCCTAGGAAAGATACGCAGTATTTT.